The rows below give T cell receptor beta chains drawn from one sample of a study of T cell changes during pregnancy in multiple sclerosis. Only in-frame clones appear in the TCRdb table, and some are missing; sequencing was by immunoSEQ multiplex PCR. The data contain tens of thousands of clones, 84% of them singletons. The sample consisted of CD4+ T cells from peripheral blood mononuclear cells, taken before pregnancy. The receptors originated from a female donor with multiple sclerosis, enrolled in a pregnancy study. The CDR3 runs from the conserved cysteine through the conserved F or W. Each record gives: J gene, D gene, V gene, CDR3 protein, CDR3 DNA. A D gene is named only where the DNA matches it firmly.

>TRBJ1-1|.|TRBV5-1
CASSSQDWTEAFF
TGCGCCAGCAGCTCCCAGGATTGGACTGAAGCTTTCTTT
>TRBJ2-2|.|TRBV7-8
CASSFRTTLNTGELFF
TGTGCCAGCAGCTTCCGGACTACCTTGAACACCGGGGAGCTGTTTTTT
>TRBJ2-3|TRBD1|TRBV11-1
CASSLGQGRGTDTQYF
TGTGCCAGCAGCCTCGGACAGGGAAGGGGCACAGATACGCAGTATTTT
>TRBJ2-3|TRBD1|TRBV5-1
CASSLGGPGTGTDTQYF
TGCGCCAGCAGCTTGGGAGGGCCCGGGACAGGCACAGATACGCAGTATTTT
>TRBJ1-1|.|TRBV30
CAWSTGWGFRAFF
TGTGCCTGGAGCACAGGGTGGGGGTTTCGTGCTTTCTTT
>TRBJ1-5|.|TRBV5-3
CARRTQHPDRERSNQPQHF
TGTGCCAGAAGGACCCAGCATCCAGATAGAGAGCGTAGCAATCAGCCCCAGCATTTT
>TRBJ2-7|TRBD1|TRBV6-6
CASSYRDRFYEQYF
TGTGCCAGCAGTTACCGGGACAGGTTTTACGAGCAGTACTTC
>TRBJ2-1|.|TRBV14
CASSHRAGTNHNEQFF
TGTGCCAGCAGCCACAGGGCGGGAACGAACCACAATGAGCAGTTCTTC
>TRBJ2-7|TRBD2|TRBV14
CASSAGTSGPYEQYF
TGTGCCAGCAGTGCCGGGACTAGCGGCCCCTACGAGCAGTACTTC
>TRBJ1-1|.|TRBV4-1
CASSPGEGAVNTEAFF
TGCGCCAGCAGCCCTGGGGAGGGAGCGGTGAACACTGAAGCTTTCTTT
>TRBJ2-7|.|TRBV11-3
CASSLETGTSYEQYF
TGTGCCAGCAGCTTAGAAACCGGGACATCCTACGAGCAGTACTTC
>TRBJ1-1|TRBD1|TRBV4-3
CASSKAQGARTEAFF
TGCGCCAGCAGCAAGGCTCAGGGGGCGCGGACTGAAGCTTTCTTT
>TRBJ1-5|TRBD1|TRBV7-9
CASSVSGTGENQPQHF
TGTGCCAGCAGCGTATCCGGGACAGGGGAAAATCAGCCCCAGCATTTT
>TRBJ2-1|.|TRBV25-1
CASSDHRQLGVDHNEQFF
TGTGCCAGCAGTGACCATCGACAGTTGGGTGTTGACCACAATGAGCAGTTCTTC
>TRBJ2-3|.|TRBV30
CAWSVRGSAQYF
TGTGCCTGGAGTGTACGCGGCAGTGCGCAGTATTTT
>TRBJ2-3|.|TRBV2
CASSLPGVTQYF
TGTGCCAGCAGCCTACCCGGGGTTACGCAGTATTTT
>TRBJ2-4|TRBD2|TRBV19
CASRGLVGNIQYF
TGTGCCAGCCGCGGACTAGTAGGGAACATTCAGTACTTC
>TRBJ1-4|.|TRBV5-1
CASSLVPGGNEKLFF
TGCGCCAGCAGCTTGGTACCGGGGGGAAATGAAAAACTGTTTTTT
>TRBJ1-5|TRBD1|TRBV19
CASSMLQGDGNQPQHF
TGTGCCAGTAGTATGTTACAGGGGGATGGCAATCAGCCCCAGCATTTT
>TRBJ2-7|.|TRBV4-1
CASSRMAEVSYEQYF
TGCGCCAGCAGCCGGATGGCGGAGGTATCCTACGAGCAGTACTTC
>TRBJ2-3|TRBD2|TRBV19
CASSRGGVTDTQYF
TGTGCCAGTAGTAGGGGAGGGGTGACAGATACGCAGTATTTT
>TRBJ2-1|TRBD2|TRBV5-4
CASSLKVTSNYNEQFF
TGTGCCAGCAGCTTGAAAGTGACTAGCAACTACAATGAGCAGTTCTTC